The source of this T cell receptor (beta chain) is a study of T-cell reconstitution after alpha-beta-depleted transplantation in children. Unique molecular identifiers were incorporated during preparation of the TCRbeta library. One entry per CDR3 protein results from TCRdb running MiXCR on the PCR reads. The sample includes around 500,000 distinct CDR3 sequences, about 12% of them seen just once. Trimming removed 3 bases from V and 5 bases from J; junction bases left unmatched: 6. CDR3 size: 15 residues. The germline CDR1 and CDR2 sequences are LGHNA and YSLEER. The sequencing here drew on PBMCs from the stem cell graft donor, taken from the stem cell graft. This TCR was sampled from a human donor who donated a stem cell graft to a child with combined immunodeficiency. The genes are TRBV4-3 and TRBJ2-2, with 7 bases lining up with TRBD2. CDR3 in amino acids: CASSHREAGTGELFF. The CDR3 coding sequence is TGCGCCAGCAGCCACCGGGAGGCCGGGACCGGGGAGCTGTTTTTT.